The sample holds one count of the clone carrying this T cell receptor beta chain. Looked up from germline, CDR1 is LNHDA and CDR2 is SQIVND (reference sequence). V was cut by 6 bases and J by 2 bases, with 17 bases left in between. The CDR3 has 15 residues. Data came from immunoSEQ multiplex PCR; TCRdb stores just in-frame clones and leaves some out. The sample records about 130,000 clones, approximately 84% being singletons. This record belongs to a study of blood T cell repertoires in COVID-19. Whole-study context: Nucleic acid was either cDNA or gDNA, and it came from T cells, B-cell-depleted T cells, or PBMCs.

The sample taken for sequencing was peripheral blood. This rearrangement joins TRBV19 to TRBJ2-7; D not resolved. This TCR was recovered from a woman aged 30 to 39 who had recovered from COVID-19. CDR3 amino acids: CASRLGRGSTYEQYF. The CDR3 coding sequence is TGTGCCAGTAGGCTTGGAAGAGGTAGCACCTACGAGCAGTACTTC.